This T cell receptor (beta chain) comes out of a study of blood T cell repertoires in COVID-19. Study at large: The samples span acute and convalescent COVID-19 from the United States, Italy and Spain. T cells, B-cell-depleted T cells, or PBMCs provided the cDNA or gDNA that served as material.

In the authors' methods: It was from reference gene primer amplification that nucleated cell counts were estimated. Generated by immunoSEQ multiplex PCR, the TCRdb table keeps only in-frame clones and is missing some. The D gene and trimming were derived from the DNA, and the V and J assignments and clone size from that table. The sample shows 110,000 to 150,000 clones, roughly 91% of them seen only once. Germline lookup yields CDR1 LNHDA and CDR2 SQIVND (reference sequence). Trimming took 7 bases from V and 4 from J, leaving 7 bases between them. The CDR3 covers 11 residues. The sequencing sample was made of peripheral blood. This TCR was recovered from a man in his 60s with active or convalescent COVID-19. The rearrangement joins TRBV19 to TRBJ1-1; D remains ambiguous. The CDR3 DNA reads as TGTGCCAGTACGGTCCGCACTGAAGCTTTCTTT. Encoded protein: CASTVRTEAFF.